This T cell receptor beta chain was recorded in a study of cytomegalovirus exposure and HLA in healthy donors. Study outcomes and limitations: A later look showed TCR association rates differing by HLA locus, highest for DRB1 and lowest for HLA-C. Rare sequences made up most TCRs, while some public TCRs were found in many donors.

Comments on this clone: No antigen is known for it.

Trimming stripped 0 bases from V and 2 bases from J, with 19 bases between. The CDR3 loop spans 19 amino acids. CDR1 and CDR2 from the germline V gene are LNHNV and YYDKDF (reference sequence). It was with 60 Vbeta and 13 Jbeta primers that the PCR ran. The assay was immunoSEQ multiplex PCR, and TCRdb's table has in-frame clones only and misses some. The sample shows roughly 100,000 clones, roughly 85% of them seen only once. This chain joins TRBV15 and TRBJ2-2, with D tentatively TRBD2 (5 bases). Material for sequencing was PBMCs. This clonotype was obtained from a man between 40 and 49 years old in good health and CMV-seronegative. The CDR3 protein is CATSRDYPGSLSNTGELFF. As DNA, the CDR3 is TGTGCCACCAGCAGAGATTACCCGGGGTCCCTAAGTAACACCGGGGAGCTGTTTTTT.